This T cell receptor beta chain stems from a study of CD8 T cells in Susac syndrome. The CD8+ and CD4+ T cells were isolated magnetically using a negative isolation approach, whereas the TEMRA cells were enriched by FACS. The V gene lost 5 bases and the J gene lost 0 bases, with 14 bases spanning the gap. CDR1 is LNHDA, CDR2 SQIVND, per germline (reference sequence). The CDR3 spans 16 residues. Random hexamers were used to reverse transcribe an amount of roughly 0.45 to 1 ug RNA. The TCR beta CDR3 was amplified by immunoSEQ multiplex PCR across 54 Vbeta, 13 Jbeta. TCRdb itself ran the immunoSEQ multiplex PCR reads through MiXCR, one entry per CDR3 protein. This repertoire shows more than 80,000 distinct CDR3 sequences, roughly 94% found once; its top ten account for about 0.41%.

The source is a human donor with Susac syndrome. Source material: CD8+ T cells from PBMCs. V and J are TRBV19 and TRBJ1-5; no reliable D call. The CDR3 nucleotides are TGTGCCAGTAGTGCACCGGGGTTATATAGCAATCAGCCCCAGCATTTT. Amino acid sequence: CASSAPGLYSNQPQHF.